This T cell receptor beta chain is from a study of blood T cells in healthy people across ages. Study-level findings and limits: Measured against age, TCR beta diversity per million T cells decreased in a roughly linear manner.

Primers used in a second PCR of about 7 to 12 cycles were a sample-barcoded 5' primer and a J-beta primer mix. TCRdb recomputed calls from the 5' RACE reads with MiXCR, one row per CDR3 protein. The sample lists over a million distinct CDR3 sequences, 59% occurring once. PBMCs were isolated at a quantity of at least 6 million per sample. V was pared by 3 bases and J by 1 base, with 18 bases between. CDR1 is MNHEY and CDR2 is SVGAGI in the germline V gene. The CDR3 length is 18 residues. As concerns this clonotype: As yet, its antigen is unknown.

The chain joins TRBV6-5 to TRBJ2-2; a weak D match, TRBD2 (5 bases). This TCR derives from a man aged 18 to 35 in good health. Sequences were obtained from blood. This CDR3 is CASSYSTLRTLNTGELFF. CDR3 in DNA: TGTGCCAGCAGTTATTCCACCCTCAGGACTTTGAACACCGGGGAGCTGTTTTTT.